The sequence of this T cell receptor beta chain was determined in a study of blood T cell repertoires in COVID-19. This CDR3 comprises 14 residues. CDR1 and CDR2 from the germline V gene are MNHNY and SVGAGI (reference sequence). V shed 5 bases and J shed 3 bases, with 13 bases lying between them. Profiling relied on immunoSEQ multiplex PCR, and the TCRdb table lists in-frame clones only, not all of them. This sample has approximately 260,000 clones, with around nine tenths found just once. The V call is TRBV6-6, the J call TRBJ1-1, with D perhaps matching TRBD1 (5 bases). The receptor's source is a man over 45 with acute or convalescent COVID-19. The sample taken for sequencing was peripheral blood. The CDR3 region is CASSPGDLDTEAFF. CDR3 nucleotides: TGTGCCAGCAGTCCGGGGGATTTGGACACTGAAGCTTTCTTT.